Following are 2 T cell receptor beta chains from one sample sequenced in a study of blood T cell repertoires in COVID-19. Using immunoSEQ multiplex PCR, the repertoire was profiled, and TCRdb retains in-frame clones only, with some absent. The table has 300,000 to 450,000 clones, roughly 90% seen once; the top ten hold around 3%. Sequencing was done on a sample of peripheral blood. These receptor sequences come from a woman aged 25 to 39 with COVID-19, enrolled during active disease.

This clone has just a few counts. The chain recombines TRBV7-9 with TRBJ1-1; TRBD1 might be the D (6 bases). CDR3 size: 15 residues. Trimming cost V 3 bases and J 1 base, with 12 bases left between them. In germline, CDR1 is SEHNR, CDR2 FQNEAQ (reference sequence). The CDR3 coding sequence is TGTGCCAGCAGCTTTTTAGAACAGGGGAACACTGAAGCTTTCTTT. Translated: CASSFLEQGNTEAFF.

The CDR3: CASSQDLGRGNAGELFF. The CDR3 coding sequence is TGTGCCAGCAGCCAAGATCTCGGCAGGGGAAATGCCGGGGAGCTGTTTTTT. V usage is TRBV4-2 and J usage is TRBJ2-2, with D maybe TRBD1 (6 bases). V was shortened by 0 bases and J by 6 bases, with 17 bases between the two germline ends. The length of the CDR3 is 17 residues. Germline assignment: CDR1 LGHNA and CDR2 YNFKEQ.